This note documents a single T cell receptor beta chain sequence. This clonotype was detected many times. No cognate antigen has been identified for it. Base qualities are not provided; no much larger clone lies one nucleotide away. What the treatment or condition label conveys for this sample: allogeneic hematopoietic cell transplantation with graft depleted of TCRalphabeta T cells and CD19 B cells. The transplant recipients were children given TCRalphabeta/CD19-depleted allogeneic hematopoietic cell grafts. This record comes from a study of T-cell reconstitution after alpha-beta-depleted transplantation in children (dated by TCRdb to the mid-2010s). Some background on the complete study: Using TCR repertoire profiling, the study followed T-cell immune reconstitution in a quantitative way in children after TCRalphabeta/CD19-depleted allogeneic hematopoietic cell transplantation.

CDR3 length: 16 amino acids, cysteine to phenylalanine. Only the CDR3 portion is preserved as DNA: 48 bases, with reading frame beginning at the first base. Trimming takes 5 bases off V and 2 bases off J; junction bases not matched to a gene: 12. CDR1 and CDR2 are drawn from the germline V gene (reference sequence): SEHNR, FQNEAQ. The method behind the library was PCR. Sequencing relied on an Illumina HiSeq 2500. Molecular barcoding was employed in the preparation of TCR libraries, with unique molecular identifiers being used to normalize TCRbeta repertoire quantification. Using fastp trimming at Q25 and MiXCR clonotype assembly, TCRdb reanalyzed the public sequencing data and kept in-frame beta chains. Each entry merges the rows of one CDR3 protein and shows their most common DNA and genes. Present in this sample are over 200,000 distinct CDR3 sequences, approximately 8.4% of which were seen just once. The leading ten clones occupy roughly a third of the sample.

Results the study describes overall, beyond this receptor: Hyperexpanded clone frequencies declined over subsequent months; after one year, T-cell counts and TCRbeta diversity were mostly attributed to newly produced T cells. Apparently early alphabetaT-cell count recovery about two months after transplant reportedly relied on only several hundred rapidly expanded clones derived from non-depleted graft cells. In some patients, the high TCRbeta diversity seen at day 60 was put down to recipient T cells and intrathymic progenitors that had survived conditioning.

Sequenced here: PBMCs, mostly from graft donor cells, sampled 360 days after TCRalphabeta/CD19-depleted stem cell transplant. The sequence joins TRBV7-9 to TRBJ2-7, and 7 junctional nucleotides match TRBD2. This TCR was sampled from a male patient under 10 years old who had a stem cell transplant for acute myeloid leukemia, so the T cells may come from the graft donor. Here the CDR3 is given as CASSVRGGTLPYEQYF. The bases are TGTGCCAGCAGCGTGCGGGGAGGGACCCTCCCCTACGAGCAGTACTTC.